One TCR beta chain is described in this entry. The antigen is undetermined. The TCR beta cDNA libraries contained unique molecular identifiers. TCRdb re-derived calls from the PCR reads in MiXCR, one entry per CDR3 protein. In the table there are more than 500,000 distinct CDR3 sequences, 34% of which are singletons. This specimen comes from a study of post-analysis software for immune sequencing data. Study information: Courses of disease covered relapsing-remitting, secondary progressive and progressive-relapsing multiple sclerosis.

Study conclusions and caveats: Four or five TRBV segments, TRBV5-6, TRBV5-1 and TRBV20-1 among them, were found more frequent in patients than controls. Samples made in the same batch grouped tightly together by F measure.

CDR1 and CDR2 from the germline V gene are SGHAT and FQNNGV. There are 15 residues in the CDR3. Trimming shortened V by 4 bases and J by 1 base, and 13 bases separated the two germline ends. This chain joins TRBV11-2 and TRBJ1-2; possibly TRBD1 for D (5 bases). The sequenced sample consisted of blood. The sequence derives from a girl aged 2-17 years with multiple sclerosis. CDR3 residues: CASSSYGGINYGYTF. CDR3 coding DNA: TGTGCCAGCAGCTCTTACGGGGGGATTAACTATGGCTACACCTTC.